The 14 T cell receptor beta chains reported below all come from one sample, sequenced in a study of blood T cell repertoires in COVID-19. Data came from immunoSEQ multiplex PCR; TCRdb stores just in-frame clones and leaves some out. Found here are under 200,000 clones, roughly 80% of them singletons; the top ten hold around 8.1%. Sequences were obtained from peripheral blood. These TCRs come from a man in his fifties or sixties with acute or convalescent COVID-19.

The genes are TRBV10-2 and TRBJ2-1, with TRBD2 matching 16 bases. This CDR3 has 14 amino acids. The junction had 5 bases not matched to a gene; V was cut back by 6 bases and J by 12 bases. CDR1 and CDR2 from the germline V gene are WSHSY and SAAADI. The CDR3 bases are TGCGCCAGCAGCGGGACTAGCGGGGGGGCCTGGCAGTTCTTC. Translating gives CASSGTSGGAWQFF.

The chain employs TRBV15 and TRBJ2-1, with 12 bases fitting TRBD1. CDR1 is LNHNV, CDR2 YYDKDF, per germline (reference sequence). This CDR3 is 17 amino acids long. Trimming cost V 5 bases and J 8 bases; bases outside gene matches: 13. Here the CDR3 reads CATSLNFPGQGAYEQFF. As DNA, the CDR3 is TGTGCCACCAGCTTAAACTTTCCGGGACAGGGGGCCTATGAGCAGTTCTTC.

The gene calls are TRBV19 and TRBJ2-2; maybe TRBD2 (7 bases). The V end was cut by 3 bases, the J end by 2 bases, with 13 bases between. CDR3 length: 16 amino acids. Germline V lookup: CDR1 LNHDA, CDR2 SQIVND (reference sequence). The CDR3 loop is CASSIGWGGNTGELFF. The CDR3 DNA is TGTGCCAGTAGTATCGGTTGGGGGGGCAACACCGGGGAGCTGTTTTTT.

The chain carries TRBV6-5 and TRBJ2-7, with TRBD1 identical over 7 bases. The V gene's germline CDR1 is MNHEY and CDR2 SVGAGI. The CDR3 loop spans 12 amino acids. V shed 7 bases, J shed 3 bases, and the junction held 3 bases outside the gene matches. The CDR3 loop is CASMDRNYEQYF. CDR3 DNA sequence: TGTGCCAGCATGGACAGGAACTACGAGCAGTACTTC.

This clone is a singleton in its sample. CDR3 sequence (DNA): TGTGCCAGCAGTTACTCGACAGGGGAAGCAGACTATGGCTACACCTTC. It translates to CASSYSTGEADYGYTF. The V and J genes are TRBV6-5 and TRBJ1-2; 8 positions agree with TRBD1. The CDR3 extends over 16 amino acids. V shed 0 bases, J shed 3 bases, and the junction held 6 bases outside the gene matches. Germline V gene lookup returns CDR1 MNHEY and CDR2 SVGAGI.

This chain connects TRBV6-5 to TRBJ1-1; D is undetermined. With 6 bases removed from V and 4 bases from J, the gap between germline ends came to 15 bases. The CDR3 has 14 amino acids. In germline, CDR1 is MNHEY, CDR2 SVGAGI. CDR3 DNA sequence: TGTGCCAGCAGCCCAAACCTTGCAGTCACTGAAGCTTTCTTT. This codes for CASSPNLAVTEAFF.

The table lists this clone with a few counts. The CDR3 region is CASSYTTGGSNIQYF. CDR3 in DNA: TGTGCCAGCAGTTACACGACAGGGGGCTCAAACATTCAGTACTTC. This chain uses TRBV6-2 or TRBV6-3 with TRBJ2-4; the match to TRBD1 covers 10 bases. Per germline, CDR1 MNHEY and CDR2 SVGEGT. The V segment lost 2 bases and the J segment 6 bases; nucleotides outside the gene matches: 4. This CDR3 region has 15 residues.

The V and J genes are TRBV7-3 and TRBJ2-1, with 9 bases aligning to TRBD2. The CDR3 length is 16 residues. The germline V gene encodes CDR1 SGHTA and CDR2 FQGTGA. Unmatched junction bases numbered 7, after V lost 2 bases and J lost 5 bases. CDR3 nucleotide sequence: TGTGCCAGCAGCTTACGCGGGGGGGCCTCTGACAATGAGCAGTTCTTC. Its translation is CASSLRGGASDNEQFF.

This rearrangement joins TRBV24-1 to TRBJ2-7; TRBD1 matches at 8 bases. CDR3 length equals 13 residues. V was pared by 6 bases and J by 2 bases, with 2 bases of the junction left unmatched. Per germline, CDR1 KGHDR and CDR2 SFDVKD. CDR3 sequence: CATSPGQAYEQYF. The CDR3 DNA reads as TGTGCCACCAGTCCGGGACAGGCCTACGAGCAGTACTTC.

The J gene is TRBJ2-7, the V gene TRBV10-3; D is ambiguous. Germline assignment: CDR1 ENHRY and CDR2 SYGVKD. The CDR3 length is 14 residues. Trimming took 0 bases from V and 1 from J, leaving 7 bases between them. CDR3 residues: CAISESAYSYEQYF. CDR3 DNA: TGTGCCATCAGTGAGTCCGCGTATTCCTACGAGCAGTACTTC.

This clone was observed a few times. The V call is TRBV7-2, the J call TRBJ1-5, with D hard to call. The CDR3 has 16 residues. V lost 1 base and J 2 bases, leaving 12 bases between the germline ends. Germline loops: CDR1 SGHTA, CDR2 FQGNSA. The CDR3 reads CASSLVGGSGNQPQHF. The CDR3 DNA sequence: TGTGCCAGCAGCTTAGTGGGAGGGTCGGGCAATCAGCCCCAGCATTTT.

CDR3 sequence reads: CASSLGLRGANVLTF. Written as DNA, the CDR3 is TGTGCCAGCAGCCTGGGACTGCGGGGGGCCAACGTCCTGACTTTC. The V gene is TRBV11-2, the J gene TRBJ2-6, with D possibly TRBD2 on 6 matching bases. The CDR3 totals 15 residues. Germline V gene data show CDR1 as SGHAT and CDR2 as FQNNGV. Trimming removed 5 bases at V and 4 bases at J, with 12 bases between.

The chain couples TRBV7-3 to TRBJ2-1, with a tentative D call TRBD1 (6 bases). Germline assignment: CDR1 SGHTA and CDR2 FQGTGA. Trimming removed 5 bases at V and 0 bases at J, with 20 bases between. The CDR3 contains 18 residues. The CDR3 sequence: CASSPGHFTFSSYNEQFF. The CDR3 bases are TGTGCCAGCAGCCCGGGACATTTTACGTTCAGCTCCTACAATGAGCAGTTCTTC. Using reference TRBV7-3 and TRBJ2-1 for the parts outside the CDR3, the full variable domain is GAGVSQTPSNKVTEKGKYVELRCDPISGHTALYWYRQSLGQGPEFLIYFQGTGAADDSGLPNDRFFAVRPEGSVSTLKIQRTERGDSAVYLCASSPGHFTFSSYNEQFFGPGTRLTVL.

This chain connects TRBV5-1 to TRBJ1-6; 9 bases map to TRBD1. Germline V gene data show CDR1 as SGHRS and CDR2 as YFSETQ. V lost 0 bases and J lost 7; bases outside the gene matches: 8. This CDR3 contains 17 residues. The CDR3 loop reads CASSLGEGTGINSPLHF. The CDR3 DNA follows: TGCGCCAGCAGCTTGGGAGAAGGGACAGGGATCAATTCACCCCTCCACTTT.